The next 16 T cell receptor beta chains were all read from a single sample in a study of blood T cell repertoires in COVID-19. Some clones are missing from TCRdb's copy, which holds only in-frame ones; the method was immunoSEQ multiplex PCR. The profile shows roughly 380,000 clones, about 89% of them singletons. Sequencing used peripheral blood. Receptor source: a middle-aged woman with COVID-19, enrolled during active disease.

This clone has only one observation. This chain connects TRBV12-3 or TRBV12-4 to TRBJ2-1; TRBD1 aligns across 9 bases. Trimming at V came to 8 bases and at J to 8 bases, leaving 7 bases not matched to a gene. The CDR3 extends over 13 amino acids. CDR3 sequence reads: CASHPDRGDEQFF. In nucleotides, the CDR3 is TGTGCCAGCCACCCGGACAGGGGCGATGAGCAGTTCTTC.

The chain couples TRBV2 to TRBJ2-2; D is uncertain. The CDR3 consists of 13 residues. Germline V CDR1 and CDR2: SNHLY, FYNNEI. V dropped 5 bases and J dropped 8 bases, with 12 bases sitting between them. This chain's CDR3 is CASSTNGVGELFF. CDR3 nucleotides: TGTGCCAGCAGTACGAACGGTGTAGGGGAGCTGTTTTTT. The entire variable domain, with the rest obtained from reference TRBV2 and TRBJ2-2, is as follows: EPEVTQTPSHQVTQMGQEVILRCVPISNHLYFYWYRQILGQKVEFLVSFYNNEISEKSEIFDDQFSVERPDGSNFTLKIRSTKLEDSAMYFCASSTNGVGELFFGEGSRLTVL.

The chain links TRBV5-6 to TRBJ2-7; D might be TRBD1 (7 bases). Trimming took off 4 bases at V and 0 bases at J, with 14 bases between the two ends. The CDR3 length is 15 residues. CDR1 and CDR2 from the germline V gene are SGHDT and YYEEEE. The CDR3 reads CASSMWRDSSYEQYF. The CDR3 DNA sequence: TGTGCCAGCAGCATGTGGCGGGACAGCTCCTACGAGCAGTACTTC. The whole variable domain, remainder taken from reference TRBV5-6 and TRBJ2-7, is DAGVTQSPTHLIKTRGQQVTLRCSPKSGHDTVSWYQQALGQGPQFIFQYYEEEERQRGNFPDRFSGHQFPNYSSELNVNALLLGDSALYLCASSMWRDSSYEQYFGPGTRLTVT.

V gene TRBV18 combines with J gene TRBJ1-1, with 10 nucleotides matching TRBD1. This CDR3 comprises 16 residues. Trimming cost V 3 bases and J 0 bases; bases outside gene matches: 4. The germline V gene has CDR1 KGHSH and CDR2 LQKENI. The CDR3: CASSPGTGVMNTEAFF. DNA for the CDR3: TGTGCCAGCTCACCCGGGACAGGGGTCATGAACACTGAAGCTTTCTTT.

The chain joins TRBV4-3 to TRBJ1-6, with 9 bases fitting TRBD1. The CDR3 runs 14 residues. The V gene's germline CDR1 is LGHNA and CDR2 YSLEER. V lost 6 bases and J lost 7; bases outside the gene matches: 4. The DNA for the CDR3 is TGCGCCAGCAGTACGACAGGGGGGAATTCACCCCTCCACTTT. Translating gives CASSTTGGNSPLHF.

The V gene is TRBV7-9, the J gene TRBJ2-7; 10 bases agree with TRBD1. The CDR3 is made up of 17 amino acids. CDR1 and CDR2 from the germline V gene are SEHNR and FQNEAQ (reference sequence). V dropped 10 bases and J dropped 2; count of bases not matched to a gene: 17. The CDR3 region is CATQDRGSSVATYEQYF. DNA for the CDR3: TGTGCCACCCAGGACAGGGGGTCATCCGTGGCCACCTACGAGCAGTACTTC.

This chain uses TRBV5-4 with TRBJ1-2; 7 bases fit TRBD1. The V gene end was trimmed by 4 bases and the J gene end by 4 bases; junction bases not matched to a gene: 7. The germline V gene encodes CDR1 SGHNT and CDR2 YYREEE (reference sequence). The CDR3 is 14 amino acids. CDR3: CASSLGGDGYGYTF. CDR3 coding DNA: TGTGCCAGCAGCCTAGGGGGCGATGGCTATGGCTACACCTTC.

J is TRBJ1-1 and V is TRBV28, with D maybe TRBD1 (5 bases). The germline V gene encodes CDR1 MDHEN and CDR2 SYDVKM. With 2 bases removed from V and 6 bases from J, the gap between germline ends came to 16 bases. CDR3 length equals 15 residues. This CDR3 reads CASSLVDRRRAEAFF. CDR3 nucleotides: TGTGCCAGCAGTTTAGTCGACAGACGGAGGGCTGAAGCTTTCTTT.

The J gene is TRBJ1-1, the V gene TRBV27, with 7 bases fitting TRBD1. Trimming at V came to 6 bases and at J to 1 base, leaving 5 bases not matched to a gene. The CDR3 has 14 amino acids. The germline V gene encodes CDR1 MNHEY and CDR2 SMNVEV (reference sequence). DNA of the CDR3: TGTGCCAGCAGACAACAGGGGACGAACACTGAAGCTTTCTTT. It codes for CASRQQGTNTEAFF.

The chain carries TRBV28 and TRBJ1-1; D is undetermined. V was shortened by 5 bases and J by 6 bases, with 13 bases between the two germline ends. Germline CDR1 and CDR2: MDHEN and SYDVKM. The CDR3 has 13 amino acids. CDR3 residues: CASSPSPWPEAFF. The CDR3 DNA follows: TGTGCCAGCAGTCCCTCTCCGTGGCCTGAAGCTTTCTTT.

The table lists this clone with a count of one. The chain uses TRBV19 and TRBJ1-2; no clear D. The CDR3 runs to 16 residues. Germline V gives CDR1 LNHDA, CDR2 SQIVND (reference sequence). The V end lost 4 bases, the J end lost 3 bases, and 18 bases lay between the germline ends. Here the CDR3 reads CASSTVREAQDYGYTF. The CDR3, as DNA: TGTGCCAGTAGTACGGTCCGGGAAGCTCAGGACTATGGCTACACCTTC.

In DNA, the CDR3 is TGCAGTGCTAGTCCGGGGGAAGAGACCCAGTACTTC. It translates to CSASPGEETQYF. The chain couples TRBV20-1 to TRBJ2-5; D may be TRBD2 (6 bases). The CDR3 loop spans 12 amino acids. V lost 3 bases, J lost 3 bases, and 8 bases lay in between. Per the germline V gene, CDR1 is DFQATT and CDR2 is SNEGSKA (reference sequence).

This clone appeared a few times. The chain links TRBV28 to TRBJ2-7, with D possibly being TRBD2 (6 bases). The CDR3 is 14 residues long. V lost 3 bases and J lost 0, with 9 bases in between. Germline lookup yields CDR1 MDHEN and CDR2 SYDVKM. CDR3 residues: CASSFWRGSYEQYF. DNA for the CDR3: TGTGCCAGCAGTTTCTGGCGGGGCTCCTACGAGCAGTACTTC.

The chain carries TRBV5-4 and TRBJ2-1; 8 nucleotides match TRBD2. This CDR3 spans 15 amino acids. The germline CDR1 and CDR2 sequences are SGHNT and YYREEE (reference sequence). The V gene end was trimmed by 4 bases and the J gene end by 3 bases; junction bases not matched to a gene: 6. The CDR3 DNA is TGTGCCAGCAGCCAACAGCGGGGGAACTACAATGAGCAGTTCTTC. Its translation is CASSQQRGNYNEQFF.

The CDR3 nucleotides are TGTGCTAGTGGTTTGGCCGGGACTCCAGCAGATACGCAGTATTTT. It codes for CASGLAGTPADTQYF. The rearrangement joins TRBV12-5 to TRBJ2-3; D may be TRBD2 (6 bases). This CDR3 region has 15 residues. Germline V gene sequence: CDR1 LGHNT, CDR2 FRNRAP. With 1 base removed from V and 4 bases from J, the gap between germline ends came to 12 bases.

The V gene is TRBV9, the J gene TRBJ1-2; 7 bases fit TRBD1. The germline V gene has CDR1 SGDLS and CDR2 YYNGEE. The CDR3 spans 17 residues. Trimming removed 4 bases from V and 4 bases from J; junction bases left unmatched: 16. The CDR3 DNA is TGTGCCAGCAGCCACCTCGGGGACGGGAACAGGGGCTATGGCTACACCTTC. This sequence encodes CASSHLGDGNRGYGYTF.